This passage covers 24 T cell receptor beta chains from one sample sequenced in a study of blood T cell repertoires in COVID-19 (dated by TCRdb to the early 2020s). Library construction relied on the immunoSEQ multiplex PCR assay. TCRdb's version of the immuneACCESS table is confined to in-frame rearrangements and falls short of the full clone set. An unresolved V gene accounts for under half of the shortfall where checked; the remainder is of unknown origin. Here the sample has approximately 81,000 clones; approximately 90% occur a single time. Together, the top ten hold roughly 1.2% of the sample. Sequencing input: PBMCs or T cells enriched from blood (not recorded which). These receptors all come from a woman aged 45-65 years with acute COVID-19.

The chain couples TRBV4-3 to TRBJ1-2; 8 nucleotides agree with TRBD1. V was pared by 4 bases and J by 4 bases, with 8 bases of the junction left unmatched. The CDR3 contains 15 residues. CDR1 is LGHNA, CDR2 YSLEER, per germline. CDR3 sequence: CASSPGTGVIYGYTF. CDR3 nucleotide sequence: TGCGCCAGCAGCCCGGGGACAGGTGTGATCTATGGCTACACCTTC.

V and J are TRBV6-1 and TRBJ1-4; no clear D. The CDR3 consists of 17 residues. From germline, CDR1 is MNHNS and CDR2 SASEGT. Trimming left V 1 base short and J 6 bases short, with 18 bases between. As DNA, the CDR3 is TGTGCCAGCAGTGAAGACCCTTCAGCAGGCAGAGATGAAAAACTGTTTTTT. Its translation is CASSEDPSAGRDEKLFF.

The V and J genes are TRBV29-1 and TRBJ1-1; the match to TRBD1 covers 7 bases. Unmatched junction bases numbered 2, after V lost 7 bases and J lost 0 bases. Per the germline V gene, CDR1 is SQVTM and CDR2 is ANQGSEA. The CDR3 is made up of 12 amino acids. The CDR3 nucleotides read TGCAGCGCGACAGGGATGAACACTGAAGCTTTCTTT. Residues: CSATGMNTEAFF. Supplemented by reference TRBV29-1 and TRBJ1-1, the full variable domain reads SAVISQKPSRDICQRGTSLTIQCQVDSQVTMMFWYRQQPGQSLTLIATANQGSEATYESGFVIDKFPISRPNLTFSTLTVSNMSPEDSSIYLCSATGMNTEAFFGQGTRLTVV.

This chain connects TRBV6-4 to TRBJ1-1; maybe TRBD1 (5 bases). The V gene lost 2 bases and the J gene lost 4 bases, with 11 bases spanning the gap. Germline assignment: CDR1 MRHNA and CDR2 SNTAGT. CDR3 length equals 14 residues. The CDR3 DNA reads TGTGCCAGCAGTGACCTGGGAGGGGTCACTGAAGCTTTCTTT. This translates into CASSDLGGVTEAFF.

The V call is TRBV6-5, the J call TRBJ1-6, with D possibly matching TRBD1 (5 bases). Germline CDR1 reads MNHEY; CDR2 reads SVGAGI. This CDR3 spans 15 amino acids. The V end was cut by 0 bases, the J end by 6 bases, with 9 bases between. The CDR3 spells CASSYSIQGNSPLHF. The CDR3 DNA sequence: TGTGCCAGCAGTTACTCGATTCAGGGTAATTCACCCCTCCACTTT.

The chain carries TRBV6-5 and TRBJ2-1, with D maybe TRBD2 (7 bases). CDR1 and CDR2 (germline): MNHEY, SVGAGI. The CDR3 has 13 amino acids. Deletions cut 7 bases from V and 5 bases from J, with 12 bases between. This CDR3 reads CASKGGGNNEQFF. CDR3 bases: TGTGCCAGCAAGGGAGGGGGGAACAATGAGCAGTTCTTC.

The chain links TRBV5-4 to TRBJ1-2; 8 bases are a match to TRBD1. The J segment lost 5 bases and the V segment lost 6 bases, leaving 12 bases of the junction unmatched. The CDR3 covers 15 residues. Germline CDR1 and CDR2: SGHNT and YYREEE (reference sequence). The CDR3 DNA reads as TGTGCCAGCAACCATCCCGACAGGGGACCGTATGGCTACACCTTC. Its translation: CASNHPDRGPYGYTF.

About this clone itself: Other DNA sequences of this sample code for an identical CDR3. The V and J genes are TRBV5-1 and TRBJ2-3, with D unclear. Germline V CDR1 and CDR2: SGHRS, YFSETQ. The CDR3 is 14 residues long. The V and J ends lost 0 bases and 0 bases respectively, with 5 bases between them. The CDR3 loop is CASSLDPSTDTQYF. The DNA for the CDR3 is TGCGCCAGCAGCTTGGATCCTAGCACAGATACGCAGTATTTT.

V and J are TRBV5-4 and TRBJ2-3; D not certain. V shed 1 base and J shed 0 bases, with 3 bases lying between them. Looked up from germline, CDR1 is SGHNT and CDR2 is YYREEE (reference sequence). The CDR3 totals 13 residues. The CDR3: CASSLQSTDTQYF. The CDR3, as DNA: TGTGCCAGCAGCTTGCAGAGCACAGATACGCAGTATTTT.

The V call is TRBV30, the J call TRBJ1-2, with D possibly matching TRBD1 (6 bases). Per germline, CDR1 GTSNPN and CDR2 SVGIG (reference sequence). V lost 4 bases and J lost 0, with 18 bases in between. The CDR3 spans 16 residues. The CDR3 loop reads CAWKVQGQGSNYGYTF. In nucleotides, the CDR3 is TGTGCCTGGAAGGTCCAAGGCCAGGGGTCTAACTATGGCTACACCTTC.

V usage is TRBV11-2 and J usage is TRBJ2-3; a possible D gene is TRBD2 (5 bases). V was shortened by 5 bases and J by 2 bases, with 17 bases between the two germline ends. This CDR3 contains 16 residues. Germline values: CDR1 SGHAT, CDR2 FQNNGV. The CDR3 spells CASSAERGIFTDTQYF. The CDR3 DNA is TGTGCCAGCAGCGCGGAACGGGGAATATTCACAGATACGCAGTATTTT.

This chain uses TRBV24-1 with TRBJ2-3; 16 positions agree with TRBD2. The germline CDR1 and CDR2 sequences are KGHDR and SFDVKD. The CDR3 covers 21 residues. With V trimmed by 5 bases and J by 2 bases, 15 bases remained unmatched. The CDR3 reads CATSGLPGLAGGEKDTDTQYF. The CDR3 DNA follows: TGTGCCACCAGTGGTCTCCCGGGACTAGCGGGAGGGGAGAAAGACACAGATACGCAGTATTTT.

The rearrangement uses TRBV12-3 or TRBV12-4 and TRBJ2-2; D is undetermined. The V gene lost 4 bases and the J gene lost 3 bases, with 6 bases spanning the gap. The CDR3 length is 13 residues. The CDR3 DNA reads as TGTGCCAGCAGTTGGTCGGACACCGGGGAGCTGTTTTTT. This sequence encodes CASSWSDTGELFF.

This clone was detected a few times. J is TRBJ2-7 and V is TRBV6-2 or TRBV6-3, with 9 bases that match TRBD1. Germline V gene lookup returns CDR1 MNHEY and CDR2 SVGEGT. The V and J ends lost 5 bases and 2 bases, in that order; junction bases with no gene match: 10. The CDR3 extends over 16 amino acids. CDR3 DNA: TGTGCCAGCAGTGCCCTGTTGGGACAGGGAACCTACGAGCAGTACTTC. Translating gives CASSALLGQGTYEQYF.

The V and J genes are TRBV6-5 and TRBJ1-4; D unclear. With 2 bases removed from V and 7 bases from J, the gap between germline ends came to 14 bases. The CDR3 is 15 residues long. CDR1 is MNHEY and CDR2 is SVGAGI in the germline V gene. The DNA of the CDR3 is TGTGCCAGCAGTTACGCTCGGGGTATAGGTGAAAAACTGTTTTTT. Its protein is CASSYARGIGEKLFF.

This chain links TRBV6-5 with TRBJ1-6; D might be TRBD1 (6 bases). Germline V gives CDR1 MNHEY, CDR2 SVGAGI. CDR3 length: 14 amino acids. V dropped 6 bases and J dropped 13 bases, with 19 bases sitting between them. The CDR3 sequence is CASRDRSAGSPLHF. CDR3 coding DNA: TGTGCCAGCAGAGACAGGTCCGCGGGTTCTCCCCTCCACTTT.

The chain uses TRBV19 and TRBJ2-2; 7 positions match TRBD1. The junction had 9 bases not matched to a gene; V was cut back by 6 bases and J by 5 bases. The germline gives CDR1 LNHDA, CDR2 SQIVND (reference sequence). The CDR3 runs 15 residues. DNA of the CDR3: TGTGCCAGTAGCCGAATGACAGGGCGGACCGGGGAGCTGTTTTTT. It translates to CASSRMTGRTGELFF. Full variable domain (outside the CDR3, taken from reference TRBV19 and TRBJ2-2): DGGITQSPKYLFRKEGQNVTLSCEQNLNHDAMYWYRQDPGQGLRLIYYSQIVNDFQKGDIAEGYSVSREKKESFPLTVTSAQKNPTAFYLCASSRMTGRTGELFFGEGSRLTVL.

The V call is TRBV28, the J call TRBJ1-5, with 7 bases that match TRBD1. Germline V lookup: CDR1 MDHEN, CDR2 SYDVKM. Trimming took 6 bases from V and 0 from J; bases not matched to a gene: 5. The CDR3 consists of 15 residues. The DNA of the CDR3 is TGTGCCAGCAGAAGTGACAGGGTTAGCAATCAGCCCCAGCATTTT. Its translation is CASRSDRVSNQPQHF.

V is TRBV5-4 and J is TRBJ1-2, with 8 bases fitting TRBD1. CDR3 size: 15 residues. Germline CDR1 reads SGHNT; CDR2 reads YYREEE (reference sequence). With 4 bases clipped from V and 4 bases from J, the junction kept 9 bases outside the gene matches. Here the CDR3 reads CASSQQGEGPYGYTF. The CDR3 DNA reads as TGTGCCAGCAGCCAACAGGGGGAGGGGCCCTATGGCTACACCTTC.

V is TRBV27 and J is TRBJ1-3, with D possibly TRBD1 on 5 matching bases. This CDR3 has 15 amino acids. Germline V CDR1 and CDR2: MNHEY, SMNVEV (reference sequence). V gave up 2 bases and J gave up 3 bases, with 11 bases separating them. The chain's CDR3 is CASSLGRGGGNTIYF. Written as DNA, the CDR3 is TGTGCCAGCAGTTTAGGGAGGGGTGGTGGAAACACCATATATTTT.

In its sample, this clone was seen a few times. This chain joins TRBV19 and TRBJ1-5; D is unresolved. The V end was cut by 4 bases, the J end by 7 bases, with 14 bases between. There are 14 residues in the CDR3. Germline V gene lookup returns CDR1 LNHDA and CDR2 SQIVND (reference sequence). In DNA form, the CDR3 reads TGTGCCAGTAGTACCGACCGGCTGGGCCAGCCCCAGCATTTT. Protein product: CASSTDRLGQPQHF.

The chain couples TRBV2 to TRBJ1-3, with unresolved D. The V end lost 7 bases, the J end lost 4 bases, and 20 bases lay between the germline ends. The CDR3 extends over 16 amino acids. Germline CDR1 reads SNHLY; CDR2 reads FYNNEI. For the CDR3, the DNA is TGTGCCAGCACCAGAAATGGCGGGGTCTCAGGAAACACCATATATTTT. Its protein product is CASTRNGGVSGNTIYF.

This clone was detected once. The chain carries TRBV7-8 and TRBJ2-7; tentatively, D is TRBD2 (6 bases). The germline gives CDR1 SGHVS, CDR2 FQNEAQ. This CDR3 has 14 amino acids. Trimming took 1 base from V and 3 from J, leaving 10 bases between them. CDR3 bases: TGTGCCAGCAGCTTAGTAATGGGAGGCTACGAGCAGTACTTC. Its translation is CASSLVMGGYEQYF.

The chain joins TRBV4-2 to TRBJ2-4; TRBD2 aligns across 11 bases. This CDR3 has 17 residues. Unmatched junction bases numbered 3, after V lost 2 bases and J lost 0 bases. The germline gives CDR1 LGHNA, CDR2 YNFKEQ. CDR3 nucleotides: TGTGCCAGCAGCCAATCTGGACTAGCGGGAGCCAAAAACATTCAGTACTTC. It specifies CASSQSGLAGAKNIQYF.